One sample yielded the 27 T cell receptor beta chains listed below, sequenced in a study of cytomegalovirus exposure and HLA in healthy donors. In the PCR, 60 Vbeta and 13 Jbeta primers were used. The protocol was immunoSEQ multiplex PCR, while the TCRdb copy is restricted to in-frame clones and leaves out a portion. The table lists about 140,000 clones, around a tenth of them singletons. The sequenced material came from PBMCs. Every receptor here comes from a man aged 50 or older in good health and CMV-seronegative.

The V and J genes are TRBV6-5 and TRBJ1-2, with D hard to call. Germline assignment: CDR1 MNHEY and CDR2 SVGAGI. Trimming took 0 bases from V and 5 from J, leaving 13 bases between them. The CDR3 covers 15 residues. CDR3 amino acids: CASSYSRSGSYGYTF. The CDR3 DNA sequence: TGTGCCAGCAGTTACTCGAGGTCGGGGTCGTATGGCTACACCTTC.

A few counts support this clone. This CDR3 reads CASSLAGATEAFF. CDR3 in DNA: TGTGCCAGCAGCTTAGCAGGGGCCACTGAAGCTTTCTTT. The V and J genes are TRBV7-2 and TRBJ1-1; possible D gene TRBD1, 5 bases. V gave up 0 bases and J gave up 4 bases, with 6 bases separating them. This CDR3 comprises 13 residues. Germline CDR1 SGHTA, CDR2 FQGNSA.

This clone showed up just a few times. V is TRBV10-3 and J is TRBJ2-1; 8 bases map to TRBD1. This CDR3 has 13 amino acids. Trimming at V came to 7 bases and at J to 7 bases, leaving 6 bases not matched to a gene. Germline CDR1 is ENHRY and CDR2 is SYGVKD. The CDR3 DNA reads as TGTGCCATCACCCCGGACAGGGCGAATGAGCAGTTCTTC. Translated, it gives CAITPDRANEQFF.

The chain recombines TRBV18 with TRBJ2-7; D perhaps matches TRBD1 (6 bases). This CDR3 is 14 amino acids long. Germline V gene sequence: CDR1 KGHSH, CDR2 LQKENI. Trimming cost V 3 bases and J 0 bases, with 9 bases left between them. CDR3 sequence: CASSPRQDSYEQYF. CDR3 coding DNA: TGTGCCAGCTCACCCCGACAGGACTCCTACGAGCAGTACTTC.

The rearrangement uses TRBV30 and TRBJ1-6, with 11 nucleotides matching TRBD1. There are 16 residues in the CDR3. From germline, CDR1 is GTSNPN and CDR2 SVGIG (reference sequence). V lost 1 base to trimming and J lost 9 bases; unmatched junction nucleotides: 8. In nucleotides, the CDR3 is TGTGCCTGGAGTGCTAAGGACAGGGGGCTAGTTTCACCCCTCCACTTT. Translating gives CAWSAKDRGLVSPLHF. Complete variable domain (other parts from reference TRBV30 and TRBJ1-6): SQTIHQWPATLVQPVGSPLSLECTVEGTSNPNLYWYRQAAGRGLQLLFYSVGIGQISSEVPQNLSASRPQDRQFILSSKKLLLSDSGFYLCAWSAKDRGLVSPLHFGNGTRLTVT.

This clone was seen more than once but under ten times. The J gene is TRBJ2-2, the V gene TRBV19, with 10 bases matching TRBD1. Per the germline V gene, CDR1 is LNHDA and CDR2 is SQIVND (reference sequence). The V segment lost 5 bases and the J segment 5 bases; nucleotides outside the gene matches: 11. The CDR3 totals 17 residues. The CDR3 nucleotides are TGTGCCAGTAGTCCGGGTGACAGGGGGCGAGGAACCGGGGAGCTGTTTTTT. It codes for CASSPGDRGRGTGELFF. Complete variable domain (other parts from reference TRBV19 and TRBJ2-2): DGGITQSPKYLFRKEGQNVTLSCEQNLNHDAMYWYRQDPGQGLRLIYYSQIVNDFQKGDIAEGYSVSREKKESFPLTVTSAQKNPTAFYLCASSPGDRGRGTGELFFGEGSRLTVL.

The V gene is TRBV5-1, the J gene TRBJ2-4, with TRBD1 matching 9 bases. Germline V gives CDR1 SGHRS, CDR2 YFSETQ. The CDR3 sequence is 13 residues long. V shed 4 bases and J 7 bases; nucleotides not matched to a gene: 3. CDR3 in amino acids: CASSAGQGNIQYF. CDR3 nucleotides: TGCGCCAGCAGCGCAGGACAGGGGAACATTCAGTACTTC.

The rearrangement uses TRBV2 and TRBJ1-1; D uncertain. The CDR3 totals 15 residues. Germline-derived CDR1 and CDR2 are SNHLY and FYNNEI. Trimming stripped 0 bases from V and 6 bases from J, with 14 bases between. DNA for the CDR3: TGTGCCAGCAGTGAAGCGCTTCGGCGGAGGGCTGAAGCTTTCTTT. Its translation is CASSEALRRRAEAFF.

This chain joins TRBV7-9 and TRBJ2-6; possibly TRBD2 for D (5 bases). Germline CDR1 SEHNR, CDR2 FQNEAQ (reference sequence). V lost 5 bases and J lost 0, with 11 bases in between. CDR3 length: 16 amino acids. CDR3 bases: TGTGCCAGCAGCCGCGGACTGGTCTCTGGGGCCAACGTCCTGACTTTC. Its protein product is CASSRGLVSGANVLTF.

This clone was seen a few times. The chain carries TRBV7-9 and TRBJ1-1; 9 nucleotides line up with TRBD1. CDR3 length: 15 amino acids. Germline V gene data show CDR1 as SEHNR and CDR2 as FQNEAQ (reference sequence). V lost 5 bases and J lost 5; bases outside the gene matches: 9. CDR3 DNA: TGTGCCAGCAGCCCCGGACAGGGGAGCGGTACTGAAGCTTTCTTT. This encodes CASSPGQGSGTEAFF.

The chain links TRBV6-1 to TRBJ2-2; D not certain. The CDR3 length is 14 residues. Looked up from germline, CDR1 is MNHNS and CDR2 is SASEGT. V lost 4 bases and J 3 bases, leaving 9 bases between the germline ends. CDR3 region: CASSVLQYTGELFF. The CDR3 coding sequence is TGTGCCAGCAGTGTTTTGCAGTACACCGGGGAGCTGTTTTTT.

The chain has TRBV19 and TRBJ1-5; D is perhaps TRBD1 (6 bases). Looked up from germline, CDR1 is LNHDA and CDR2 is SQIVND (reference sequence). The CDR3 length is 16 residues. The ends were cut back, 5 bases at V and 0 bases at J, with 14 bases in the middle. The CDR3 DNA reads as TGTGCCAGTAGTTGGGGACACGGCTATAGCAATCAGCCCCAGCATTTT. This encodes CASSWGHGYSNQPQHF.

This clone was observed a few times. The chain couples TRBV5-1 to TRBJ2-5; the match to TRBD1 covers 8 bases. There are 15 residues in the CDR3. The V and J ends lost 4 bases and 5 bases, in that order; junction bases with no gene match: 10. Germline V lookup: CDR1 SGHRS, CDR2 YFSETQ. CDR3 bases: TGCGCCAGCAGCGAGTCGACAGGGGTGATGGAGACCCAGTACTTC. It translates to CASSESTGVMETQYF.

Concerning this clone: One end of the junction does not line up with germline, which may come from a read error. This chain uses TRBV5-1 with TRBJ1-1, with D possibly matching TRBD1 (6 bases). CDR1 and CDR2 (germline): SGHRS, YFSETQ. This CDR3 is 15 amino acids long. The CDR3 is CASSSWTVSNTEPFF. CDR3 sequence (DNA): TGCGCCAGCAGCTCTTGGACAGTTTCGAACACTGAACCTTTCTTT. The complete variable domain, with remaining parts taken from reference TRBV5-1 and TRBJ1-1, reads KAGVTQTPRYLIKTRGQQVTLSCSPISGHRSVSWYQQTPGQGLQFLFEYFSETQRNKGNFPGRFSGRQFSNSRSEMNVSTLELGDSALYLCASSSWTVSNTEPFFGQGTRLTVV.

V usage is TRBV27 and J usage is TRBJ2-1; a weak D match, TRBD1 (7 bases). CDR3 length equals 17 residues. V shed 6 bases and J shed 9 bases, with 27 bases lying between them. CDR1 and CDR2 from the germline V gene are MNHEY and SMNVEV (reference sequence). CDR3 protein: CASRRPLRGDGKGEQFF. For the CDR3, the DNA is TGTGCCAGCAGACGACCCCTCAGGGGGGATGGGAAAGGTGAGCAGTTCTTC.

This chain uses TRBV2 with TRBJ1-1, with 10 nucleotides matching TRBD1. Germline V lookup: CDR1 SNHLY, CDR2 FYNNEI. The CDR3 sequence is 14 residues long. V dropped 5 bases and J dropped 3; count of bases not matched to a gene: 3. CDR3 DNA: TGTGCCAGCAGTAAGGACAGGGGGTACACTGAAGCTTTCTTT. It specifies CASSKDRGYTEAFF.

The sample holds a few counts of this clone. This sequence joins TRBV4-1 and TRBJ1-5; D not certain. Trimming left V 5 bases short and J 2 bases short, with 13 bases between. This CDR3 is built from 15 residues. Per germline, CDR1 MGHRA and CDR2 YSYEKL. The CDR3, as DNA: TGCGCCAGCAGCTACCTAGCGTTGGGCAATCAGCCCCAGCATTTT. Amino acids: CASSYLALGNQPQHF.

This clone was found a few times. The rearrangement joins TRBV4-1 to TRBJ2-3; possibly TRBD1 for D (6 bases). Trimming took 0 bases from V and 6 from J, leaving 10 bases between them. This CDR3 has 14 residues. Germline CDR1 MGHRA, CDR2 YSYEKL. This chain's CDR3 is CASSQDRTEDTQYF. In DNA form, the CDR3 reads TGCGCCAGCAGCCAAGATCGGACAGAGGATACGCAGTATTTT.

This clone was seen only a few times. The chain links TRBV5-1 to TRBJ1-2; D not resolved. Germline CDR1 SGHRS, CDR2 YFSETQ. V lost 3 bases and J lost 9, with 24 bases in between. This CDR3 contains 16 residues. The CDR3 bases are TGCGCCAGCAGCTCCCGAGTTCCGGGGTCCGATATCAGCTACACCTTC. It is translated as CASSSRVPGSDISYTF.

The chain employs TRBV6-1 and TRBJ2-7, with 9 bases aligning to TRBD1. Germline values: CDR1 MNHNS, CDR2 SASEGT. Unmatched junction bases numbered 13, after V lost 10 bases and J lost 9 bases. The CDR3 totals 13 residues. CDR3 residues: CATSGTGSSGQYF. The CDR3 DNA is TGTGCCACCTCCGGGACAGGGTCATCGGGGCAGTACTTC.

This clone was picked up a small number of times. The chain couples TRBV30 to TRBJ2-2, with D perhaps TRBD1 (8 bases). V lost 4 bases and J lost 4, with 25 bases in between. The germline gives CDR1 GTSNPN, CDR2 SVGIG (reference sequence). The length of the CDR3 is 18 residues. CDR3 nucleotide sequence: TGTGCCTGGACCCATTCAAGGACAGGGAGGGTTACCACCGGGGAGCTGTTTTTT. As protein: CAWTHSRTGRVTTGELFF.

This chain connects TRBV6-5 to TRBJ1-1; D uncertain. The CDR3 length is 13 residues. The germline gives CDR1 MNHEY, CDR2 SVGAGI. V was pared by 6 bases and J by 3 bases, with 11 bases between. The CDR3, as DNA: TGTGCCAGCAGGCTAAACAGTTACACTGAAGCTTTCTTT. Residues: CASRLNSYTEAFF.

The rearrangement joins TRBV19 to TRBJ1-3, with D possibly matching TRBD1 (6 bases). V lost 2 bases and J 4 bases, leaving 9 bases between the germline ends. CDR1 and CDR2 (germline): LNHDA, SQIVND (reference sequence). There are 14 residues in the CDR3. The CDR3 coding sequence is TGTGCCAGTAGTATATGGGGGCACGGAAACACCATATATTTT. This sequence encodes CASSIWGHGNTIYF.

This clone appeared a few times. The chain employs TRBV7-2 and TRBJ1-5; the D gene is possibly TRBD1 (6 bases). The V gene lost 0 bases and the J gene lost 1 base, with 13 bases spanning the gap. The CDR3 has 17 amino acids. From germline, CDR1 is SGHTA and CDR2 FQGNSA. In nucleotides, the CDR3 is TGTGCCAGCAGCTTAGCGCTCCAGGGGCTCAGCAATCAGCCCCAGCATTTT. Translating gives CASSLALQGLSNQPQHF.

This clone was detected a few times. The genes are TRBV7-2 and TRBJ2-5; 13 bases match TRBD2. V was clipped by 4 bases and J by 5 bases; unmatched bases: 7. Germline V gene lookup returns CDR1 SGHTA and CDR2 FQGNSA. The CDR3 extends over 16 amino acids. The CDR3 spells CASSSWTSGSLETQYF. In nucleotides, the CDR3 is TGTGCCAGCAGCTCTTGGACTAGCGGGAGCTTGGAGACCCAGTACTTC.

This clone was found a few times. The genes are TRBV18 and TRBJ2-5, with D possibly being TRBD1 (7 bases). This CDR3 has 16 amino acids. The germline V gene has CDR1 KGHSH and CDR2 LQKENI. V was cut by 3 bases and J by 1 base, with 15 bases left in between. For the CDR3, the DNA is TGTGCCAGCTCACCGCAGGGGGGACTTACCCAAGAGACCCAGTACTTC. Translated: CASSPQGGLTQETQYF.

The rearrangement joins TRBV6-1 to TRBJ1-1; D unclear. This CDR3 spans 11 amino acids. Germline V gene sequence: CDR1 MNHNS, CDR2 SASEGT. V was clipped by 8 bases and J by 1 base, with 5 bases between them. CDR3 in amino acids: CASAGNTEAFF. CDR3 nucleotide sequence: TGTGCCAGCGCGGGGAACACTGAAGCTTTCTTT.